The clone carrying this T cell receptor (beta chain) has more than one count but fewer than ten. Clones were sequenced by immunoSEQ multiplex PCR, and TCRdb holds only the in-frame ones, with some missing. The sample shows roughly 60,000 clones, approximately 85% of them seen only once. The CDR3 is made up of 15 amino acids. Trimming shortened V by 2 bases and J by 7 bases, and 15 bases separated the two germline ends. Germline V CDR1 and CDR2: MNHEY, SVGEGT. The entry originates in a study of blood T cell repertoires in COVID-19. Study information: Samples of COVID-19 (acute and convalescent) were obtained from the United States, Italy and Spain.

V gene TRBV6-2 or TRBV6-3 combines with J gene TRBJ1-5; a possible D gene is TRBD1 (6 bases). Source material: peripheral blood. This TCR was recovered from a human donor in a cohort sampled during active COVID-19. CDR3 nucleotides: TGTGCCAGCAGTTACCTCGGACAGATTAGCCAGCCCCAGCATTTT. Translation: CASSYLGQISQPQHF.